One sample yielded the 2 T cell receptor beta chains listed below, sequenced in a study of neurological immune-mediated disorders. TCRdb ran MiXCR on the 5' RACE reads and lists one entry per CDR3 protein. The sample includes about 39,000 distinct CDR3 sequences, roughly 6.9% of them seen just once. The sample consisted of CD4+ T cells from blood. The receptors were gathered from a man in his forties or fifties in good health.

This clonotype was seen many times. The V and J genes are TRBV6-5 and TRBJ2-2; a weak D match, TRBD2 (6 bases). From germline, CDR1 is MNHEY and CDR2 SVGAGI. Between the trimmed V and J ends, which lost 6 bases and 5 bases, there was a span of 10 bases. This CDR3 comprises 13 residues. CDR3 loop: CASRGGETGELFF. Here the CDR3 DNA reads TGTGCCAGCAGGGGGGGTGAGACCGGGGAGCTGTTTTTT.

In its sample, this clonotype was seen many times. V usage is TRBV6-2 or TRBV6-3 and J usage is TRBJ1-2; 9 bases map to TRBD1. Germline lookup yields CDR1 MNHEY and CDR2 SVGEGT. V dropped 5 bases and J dropped 5; count of bases not matched to a gene: 6. The CDR3 has 14 amino acids. The CDR3 protein is CASSPTGTGYGYTF. The CDR3 coding sequence is TGTGCCAGCAGTCCAACCGGGACAGGGTATGGCTACACCTTC.